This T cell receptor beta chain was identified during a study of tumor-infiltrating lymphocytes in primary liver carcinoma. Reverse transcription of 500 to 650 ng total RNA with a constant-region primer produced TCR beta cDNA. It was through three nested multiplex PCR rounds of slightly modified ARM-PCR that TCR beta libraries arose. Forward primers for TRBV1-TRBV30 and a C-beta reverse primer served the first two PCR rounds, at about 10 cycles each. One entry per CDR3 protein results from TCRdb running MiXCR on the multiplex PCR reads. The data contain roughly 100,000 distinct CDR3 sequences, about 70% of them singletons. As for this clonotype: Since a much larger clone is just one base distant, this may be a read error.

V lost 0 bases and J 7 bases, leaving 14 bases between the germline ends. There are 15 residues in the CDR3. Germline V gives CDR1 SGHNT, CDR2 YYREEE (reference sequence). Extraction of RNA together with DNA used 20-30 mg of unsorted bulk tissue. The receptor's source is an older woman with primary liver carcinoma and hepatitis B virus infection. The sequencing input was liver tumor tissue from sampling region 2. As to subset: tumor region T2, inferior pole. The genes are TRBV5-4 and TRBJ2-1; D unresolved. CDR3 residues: CASSLVLRRENEQFF. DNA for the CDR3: TGTGCCAGCAGCTTGGTATTGAGGAGAGAGAATGAGCAGTTCTTC.